The 12 T cell receptor beta chains below all came from one sample that was sequenced in a study of blood T cell repertoires in COVID-19. Only in-frame clones appear in the TCRdb table, and some are missing; sequencing was by immunoSEQ multiplex PCR. The sample records more than 100,000 clones, about 89% being singletons. The sequencing sample was made of peripheral blood. These receptor sequences come from a woman between 65 and 79 years old with acute or convalescent COVID-19.

This clone was found a few times. The chain joins TRBV19 to TRBJ1-1; D gene ambiguous. The CDR3 spans 14 residues. CDR1 and CDR2 (germline): LNHDA, SQIVND (reference sequence). With 7 bases removed from V and 1 base from J, the gap between germline ends came to 13 bases. For the CDR3, the DNA is TGTGCCAGTACCCCGCGCCCCACGAACACTGAAGCTTTCTTT. It yields the protein CASTPRPTNTEAFF.

V is TRBV5-1 and J is TRBJ2-1; TRBD1 is a possible D gene (5 bases). Trimming removed 1 base at V and 6 bases at J, with 11 bases between. This CDR3 spans 14 amino acids. Per germline, CDR1 SGHRS and CDR2 YFSETQ. The CDR3 coding sequence is TGCGCCAGCAGCTTGACAGGAGTCGGCAATGAGCAGTTCTTC. Translating it yields CASSLTGVGNEQFF.

The rearrangement links TRBV6-1 to TRBJ2-4; 10 bases line up with TRBD2. Per germline, CDR1 MNHNS and CDR2 SASEGT. The length of the CDR3 is 14 residues. V was pared by 2 bases and J by 5 bases, with 0 bases of the junction left unmatched. As DNA, the CDR3 is TGTGCCAGCAGTGAACTAGCGGGGGAAAACATTCAGTACTTC. Translated: CASSELAGENIQYF.

This sequence joins TRBV7-8 and TRBJ2-5, with 14 bases aligning to TRBD2. Germline V gene lookup returns CDR1 SGHVS and CDR2 FQNEAQ. V trimming: 5 bases; J trimming: 4 bases; junction bases outside the gene matches: 6. The CDR3 is 16 amino acids. CDR3 sequence reads: CASSPGLAGEGETQYF. As DNA, the CDR3 is TGTGCCAGCAGCCCGGGACTAGCGGGGGAAGGAGAGACCCAGTACTTC.

V usage is TRBV27 and J usage is TRBJ1-2; the match to TRBD1 covers 8 bases. The V segment lost 8 bases and the J segment 6 bases; nucleotides outside the gene matches: 11. CDR1 and CDR2 from the germline V gene are MNHEY and SMNVEV (reference sequence). CDR3 length: 14 amino acids. CDR3 sequence: CASATGQGYNGYTF. The CDR3 nucleotides are TGTGCCAGCGCCACCGGACAGGGATATAATGGCTACACCTTC.

The chain combines TRBV6-5 with TRBJ1-2, with D possibly matching TRBD1 (6 bases). V shed 4 bases and J shed 0 bases, with 12 bases lying between them. CDR3 size: 15 residues. Germline values: CDR1 MNHEY, CDR2 SVGAGI. CDR3 amino acids: CASSLRDTANYGYTF. The CDR3 DNA is TGTGCCAGCAGTTTACGGGACACAGCTAACTATGGCTACACCTTC.

The chain carries TRBV24-1 and TRBJ2-2, with 9 nucleotides matching TRBD1. Germline values: CDR1 KGHDR, CDR2 SFDVKD. This CDR3 is built from 15 residues. J was trimmed by 6 bases and V by 10 bases; bases with no gene match: 11. In nucleotides, the CDR3 is TGTGCCACTGCCCGGACAGGGGTTCTTTCCGGGGAGCTGTTTTTT. Its translation is CATARTGVLSGELFF.

The chain couples TRBV6-5 to TRBJ2-7; D ambiguous. V shed 2 bases and J shed 2 bases, with 10 bases lying between them. Germline V CDR1 and CDR2: MNHEY, SVGAGI. The CDR3 is made up of 14 amino acids. The chain's CDR3 is CASSYDWATYEQYF. The DNA for the CDR3 is TGTGCCAGCAGTTACGATTGGGCAACCTACGAGCAGTACTTC.

This chain uses TRBV27 with TRBJ1-4, with 8 bases fitting TRBD1. The CDR3 spans 15 residues. The germline V gene encodes CDR1 MNHEY and CDR2 SMNVEV (reference sequence). The V and J ends lost 1 base and 8 bases, in that order; junction bases with no gene match: 6. CDR3 nucleotides: TGTGCCAGCAGTTTATGGCCCCAGGGGGCGGAAAAACTGTTTTTT. It translates to CASSLWPQGAEKLFF. Together with reference TRBV27 and TRBJ1-4, the CDR3 gives the full variable domain: EAQVTQNPRYLITVTGKKLTVTCSQNMNHEYMSWYRQDPGLGLRQIYYSMNVEVTDKGDVPEGYKVSRKEKRNFPLILESPSPNQTSLYFCASSLWPQGAEKLFFGSGTQLSVL.

This chain links TRBV7-9 with TRBJ1-1; D might be TRBD1 (5 bases). V lost 5 bases and J 0 bases, leaving 19 bases between the germline ends. Germline CDR1 reads SEHNR; CDR2 reads FQNEAQ (reference sequence). CDR3 length: 17 residues. CDR3 bases: TGTGCCAGCAGCCGGAGGGGCGGGCTCTCAATGAACACTGAAGCTTTCTTT. Protein: CASSRRGGLSMNTEAFF.

The rearrangement links TRBV29-1 to TRBJ2-5, with a possible D match to TRBD2 (7 bases). Germline V gene sequence: CDR1 SQVTM, CDR2 ANQGSEA. There are 14 residues in the CDR3. V lost 6 bases to trimming and J lost 1 base, with 15 bases between them. In nucleotides, the CDR3 is TGCAGCGTCGTGGTTGCGGGGGCCCAAGAGACCCAGTACTTC. As protein: CSVVVAGAQETQYF.

This clone was counted between two and nine times. V is TRBV11-2 and J is TRBJ1-2, with D maybe TRBD1 (6 bases). Germline CDR1 reads SGHAT; CDR2 reads FQNNGV. V lost 0 bases, J lost 5 bases, and 16 bases lay in between. This CDR3 is built from 16 residues. CDR3 DNA: TGTGCCAGCAGCTTAGATATGGGGGCCGTTTCTTATGGCTACACCTTC. As protein: CASSLDMGAVSYGYTF. Using reference TRBV11-2 and TRBJ1-2 for the parts outside the CDR3, the full variable domain is EAGVAQSPRYKIIEKRQSVAFWCNPISGHATLYWYQQILGQGPKLLIQFQNNGVVDDSQLPKDRFSAERLKGVDSTLKIQPAKLEDSAVYLCASSLDMGAVSYGYTFGSGTRLTVV.